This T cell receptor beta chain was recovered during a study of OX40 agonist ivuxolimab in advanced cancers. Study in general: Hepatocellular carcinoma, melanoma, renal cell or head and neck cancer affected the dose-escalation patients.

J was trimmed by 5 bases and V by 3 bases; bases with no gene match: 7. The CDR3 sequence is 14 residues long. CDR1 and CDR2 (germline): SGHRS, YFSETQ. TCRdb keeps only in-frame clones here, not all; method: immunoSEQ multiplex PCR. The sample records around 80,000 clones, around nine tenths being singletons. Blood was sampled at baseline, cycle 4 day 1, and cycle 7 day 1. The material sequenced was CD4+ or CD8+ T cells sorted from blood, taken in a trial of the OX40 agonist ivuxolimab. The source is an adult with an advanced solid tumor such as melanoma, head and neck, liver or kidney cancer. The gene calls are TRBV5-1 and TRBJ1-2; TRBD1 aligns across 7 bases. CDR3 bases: TGCGCCAGCAGCTCCCTGGAGGGGGCTTATGGCTACACCTTC. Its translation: CASSSLEGAYGYTF. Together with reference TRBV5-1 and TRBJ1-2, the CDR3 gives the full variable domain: KAGVTQTPRYLIKTRGQQVTLSCSPISGHRSVSWYQQTPGQGLQFLFEYFSETQRNKGNFPGRFSGRQFSNSRSEMNVSTLELGDSALYLCASSSLEGAYGYTFGSGTRLTVV.